Listed here is a single TCR beta chain. This specimen belongs to a study of blood T cell repertoires in COVID-19. Study-level information: Sources were T cells, B-cell-depleted T cells, or PBMCs; the material itself was cDNA or gDNA.

In the source study's methods: Nucleated cell counts were estimated from reference gene primer amplification. TCRdb's copy holds only in-frame clones and misses some; the assay was immunoSEQ multiplex PCR. V, J and clone size are taken as reported in that table, and D and trimming were inferred from the DNA itself. Counted here are some 58,000 clones, about 91% occurring once; the ten biggest clones make up approximately 4.6%. Per the germline V gene, CDR1 is MDHEN and CDR2 is SYDVKM. V shed 6 bases and J shed 0 bases, with 14 bases lying between them. The CDR3 runs to 15 residues. Sample: peripheral blood. The chain combines TRBV28 with TRBJ1-1; possibly TRBD1 for D (6 bases). The clonotype was recovered from a man in his forties or fifties with active COVID-19. The CDR3 DNA reads TGTGCCAGCAGCCCCGTCACAGGGATGAACACTGAAGCTTTCTTT. Its protein product is CASSPVTGMNTEAFF. Complete variable domain (other parts from reference TRBV28 and TRBJ1-1): DVKVTQSSRYLVKRTGEKVFLECVQDMDHENMFWYRQDPGLGLRLIYFSYDVKMKEKGDIPEGYSVSREKKERFSLILESASTNQTSMYLCASSPVTGMNTEAFFGQGTRLTVV.